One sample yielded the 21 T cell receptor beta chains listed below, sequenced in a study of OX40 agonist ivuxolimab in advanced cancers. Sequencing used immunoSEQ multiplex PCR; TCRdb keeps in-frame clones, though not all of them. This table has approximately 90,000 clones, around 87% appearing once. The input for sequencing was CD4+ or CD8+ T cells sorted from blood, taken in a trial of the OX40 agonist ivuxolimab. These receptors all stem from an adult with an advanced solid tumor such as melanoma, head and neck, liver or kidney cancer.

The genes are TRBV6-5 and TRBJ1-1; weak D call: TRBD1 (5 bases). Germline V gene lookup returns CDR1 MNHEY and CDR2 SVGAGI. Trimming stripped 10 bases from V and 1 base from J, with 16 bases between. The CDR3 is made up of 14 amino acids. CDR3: CATGEGYENTEAFF. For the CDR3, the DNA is TGTGCCACGGGAGAGGGGTATGAGAACACTGAAGCTTTCTTT.

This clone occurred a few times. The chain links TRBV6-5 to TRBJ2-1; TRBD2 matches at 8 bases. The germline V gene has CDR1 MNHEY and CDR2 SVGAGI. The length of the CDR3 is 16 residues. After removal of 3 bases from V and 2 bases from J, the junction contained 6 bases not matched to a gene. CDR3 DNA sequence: TGTGCCAGCAGTTATGGTAGCGGGACGACCTACAATGAGCAGTTCTTC. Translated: CASSYGSGTTYNEQFF.

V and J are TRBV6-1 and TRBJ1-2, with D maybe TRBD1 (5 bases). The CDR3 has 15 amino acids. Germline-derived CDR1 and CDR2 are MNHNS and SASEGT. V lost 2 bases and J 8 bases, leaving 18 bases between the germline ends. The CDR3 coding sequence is TGTGCCAGCAGTGAATACGATCAGGGTAGTAAGGGCTACACCTTC. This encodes CASSEYDQGSKGYTF.

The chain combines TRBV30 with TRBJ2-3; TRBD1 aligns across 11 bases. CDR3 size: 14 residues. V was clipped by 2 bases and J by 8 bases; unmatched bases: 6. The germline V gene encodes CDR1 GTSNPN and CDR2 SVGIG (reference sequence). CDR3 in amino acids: CAWSPGTGGSTQYF. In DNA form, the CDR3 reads TGTGCCTGGAGTCCCGGGACAGGGGGAAGTACGCAGTATTTT.

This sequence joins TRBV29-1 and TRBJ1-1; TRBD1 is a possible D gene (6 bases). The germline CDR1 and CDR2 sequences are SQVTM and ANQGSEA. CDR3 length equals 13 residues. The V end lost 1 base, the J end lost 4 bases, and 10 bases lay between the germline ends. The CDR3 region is CSVEGGGGTEAFF. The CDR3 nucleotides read TGCAGCGTTGAAGGAGGGGGGGGCACTGAAGCTTTCTTT.

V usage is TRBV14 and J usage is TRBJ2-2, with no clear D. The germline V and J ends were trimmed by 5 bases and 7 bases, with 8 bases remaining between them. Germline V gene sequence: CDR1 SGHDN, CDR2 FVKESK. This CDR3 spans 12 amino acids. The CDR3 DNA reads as TGTGCCAGCAGCTTTTCGATCGGGGAGCTGTTTTTT. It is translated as CASSFSIGELFF.

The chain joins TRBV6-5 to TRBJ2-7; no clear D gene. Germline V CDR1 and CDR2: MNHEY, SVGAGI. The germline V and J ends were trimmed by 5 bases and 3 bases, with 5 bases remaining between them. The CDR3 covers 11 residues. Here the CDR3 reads CASSENYEQYF. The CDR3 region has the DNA TGTGCCAGCAGTGAAAACTACGAGCAGTACTTC.

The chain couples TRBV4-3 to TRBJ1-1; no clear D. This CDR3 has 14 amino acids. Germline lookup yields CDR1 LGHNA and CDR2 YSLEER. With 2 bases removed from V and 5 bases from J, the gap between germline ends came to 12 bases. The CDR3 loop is CASSQPDQRTEAFF. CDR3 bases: TGCGCCAGCAGCCAACCGGACCAAAGGACTGAAGCTTTCTTT.

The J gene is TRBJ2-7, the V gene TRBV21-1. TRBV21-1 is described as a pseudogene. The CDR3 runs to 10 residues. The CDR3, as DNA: TGTGCCAGCAGCAAAAACGAGCAGTACGTC. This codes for CASSKNEQYV.

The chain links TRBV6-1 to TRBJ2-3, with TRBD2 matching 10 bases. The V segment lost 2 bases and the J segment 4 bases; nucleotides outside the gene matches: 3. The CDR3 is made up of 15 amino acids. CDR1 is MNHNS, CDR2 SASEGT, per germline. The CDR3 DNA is TGTGCCAGCAGTGAAAGCGGGAGGGCCCCAGATACGCAGTATTTT. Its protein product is CASSESGRAPDTQYF.

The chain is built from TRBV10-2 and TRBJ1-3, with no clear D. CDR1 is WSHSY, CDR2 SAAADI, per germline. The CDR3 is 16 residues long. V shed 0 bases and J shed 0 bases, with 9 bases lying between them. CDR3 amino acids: CASSESGRYSGNTIYF. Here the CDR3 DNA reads TGCGCCAGCAGTGAGTCGGGCAGGTACTCTGGAAACACCATATATTTT.

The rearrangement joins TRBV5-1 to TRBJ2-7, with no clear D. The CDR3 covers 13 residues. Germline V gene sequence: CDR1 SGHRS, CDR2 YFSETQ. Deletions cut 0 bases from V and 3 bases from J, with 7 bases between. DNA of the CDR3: TGCGCCAGCAGCTTGGGAAGTGACTACGAGCAGTACGTC. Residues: CASSLGSDYEQYV.

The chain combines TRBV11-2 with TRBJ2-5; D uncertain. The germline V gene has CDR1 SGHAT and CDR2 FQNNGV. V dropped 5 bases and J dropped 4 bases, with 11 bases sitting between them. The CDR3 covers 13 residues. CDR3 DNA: TGTGCCAGCAGCCCGGGCAGGACAGAGACCCAGTACTTC. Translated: CASSPGRTETQYF.

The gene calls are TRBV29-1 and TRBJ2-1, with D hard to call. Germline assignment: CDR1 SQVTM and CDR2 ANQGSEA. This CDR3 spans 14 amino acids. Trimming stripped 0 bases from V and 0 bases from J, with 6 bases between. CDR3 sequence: CSVEDPRSYNEQFF. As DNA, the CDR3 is TGCAGCGTTGAAGATCCCCGCTCCTACAATGAGCAGTTCTTC.

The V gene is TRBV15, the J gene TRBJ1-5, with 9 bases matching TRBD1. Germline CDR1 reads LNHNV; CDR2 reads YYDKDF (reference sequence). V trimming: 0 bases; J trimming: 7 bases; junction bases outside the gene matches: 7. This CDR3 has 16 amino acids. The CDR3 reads CATSRDLTGGSQPQHF. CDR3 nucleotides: TGTGCCACCAGCAGAGATCTGACAGGGGGAAGCCAGCCCCAGCATTTT.

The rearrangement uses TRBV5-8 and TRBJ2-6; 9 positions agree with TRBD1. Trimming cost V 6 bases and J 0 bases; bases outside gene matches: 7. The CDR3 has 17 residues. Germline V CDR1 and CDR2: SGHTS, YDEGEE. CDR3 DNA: TGTGCCAGCACCCGGGACAGGGTTAGCTCTGGGGCCAACGTCCTGACTTTC. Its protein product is CASTRDRVSSGANVLTF.

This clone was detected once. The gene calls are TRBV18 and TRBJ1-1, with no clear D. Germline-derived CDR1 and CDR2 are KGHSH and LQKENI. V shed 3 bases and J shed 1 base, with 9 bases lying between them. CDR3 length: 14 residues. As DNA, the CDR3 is TGTGCCAGCTCACCCGGGCTTGCGAACACTGAAGCTTTCTTT. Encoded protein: CASSPGLANTEAFF.

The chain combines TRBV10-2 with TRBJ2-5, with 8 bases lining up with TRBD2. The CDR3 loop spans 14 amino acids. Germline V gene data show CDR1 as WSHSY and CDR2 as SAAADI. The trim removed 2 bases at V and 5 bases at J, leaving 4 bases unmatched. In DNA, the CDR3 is TGCGCCAGCAGTGAGGGGGGCGGGAGGGAGACCCAGTACTTC. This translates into CASSEGGGRETQYF.

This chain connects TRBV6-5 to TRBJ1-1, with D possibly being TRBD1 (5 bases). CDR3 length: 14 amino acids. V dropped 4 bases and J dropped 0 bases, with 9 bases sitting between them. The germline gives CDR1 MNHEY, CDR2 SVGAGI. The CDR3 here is CASSSGLMNTEAFF. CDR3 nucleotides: TGTGCCAGCAGTTCGGGACTCATGAACACTGAAGCTTTCTTT.

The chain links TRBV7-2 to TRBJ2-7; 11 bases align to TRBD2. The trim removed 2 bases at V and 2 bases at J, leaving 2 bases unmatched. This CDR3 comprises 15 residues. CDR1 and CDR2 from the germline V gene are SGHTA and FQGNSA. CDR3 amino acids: CASSLHSGRAYEQYV. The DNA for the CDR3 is TGTGCCAGCAGCTTACATAGCGGGAGGGCCTACGAGCAGTACGTC.

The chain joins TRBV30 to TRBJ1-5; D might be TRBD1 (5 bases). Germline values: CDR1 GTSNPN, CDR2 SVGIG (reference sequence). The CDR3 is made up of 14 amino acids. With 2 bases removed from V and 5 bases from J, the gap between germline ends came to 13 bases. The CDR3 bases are TGTGCCTGGAGTTCCGGGGCCGTGGATCAGCCCCAGCATTTT. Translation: CAWSSGAVDQPQHF.